This T cell receptor beta chain was observed in a study of shared clonotypes between healthy human individuals (dated by TCRdb to the early 2020s). About the study as a whole: The cohort included a few men and a couple of women between 18 and 49 years of age. For each donor, three plates each were used for CD4 naive and CD4 memory, two plates were used for CD8 naive, and one plate was used for CD8 memory. Between about 0.94 and 10 billion PBMCs per donor were obtained by leukapheresis. Different laboratories and diverse techniques were used to prepare libraries and sequence TCR repertoires, to increase sequencing depth and limit assay-specific biases. Blood TCR repertoires of about five healthy adults were deeply sequenced to estimate repertoire size and the extent of clonotype sharing between individuals.

The donors were healthy, HIV-negative adults with no recently reported acute infections or vaccinations. Every donor was a Caucasian adult residing in Nashville, Tennessee, USA. Magnetic negative selection was used to enrich CD4+ T cells, after which naive cells were positively selected on CD45RA and the negative fraction became the memory subset. Blood was obtained by leukapheresis, after which PBMCs were separated by Ficoll-Histopaque density gradient centrifugation and cryopreserved in liquid nitrogen vapor phase. Purity and quantity of every magnetically sorted T cell population were checked by analytical flow cytometry. Genomic DNA was isolated from every sorted fraction and measured by UV absorbance on a Nanodrop 2000c. About this clone: Its antigen is still unknown. No clone much larger than this one lies a single base away; base qualities are absent.

CDR1 and CDR2 (LNHNV, YYDKDF) derive from the germline V gene (reference sequence). Inclusive of the bounding cysteine and phenylalanine, the CDR3 is 15 residues long. Only the CDR3 DNA is retained, 45 bases long and in frame from the first base. V has 8 bases trimmed and J has 1 base trimmed; junction bases matching no gene number 8. Using the deep immunoSEQ assay, TCR CDR3 regions were amplified from genomic DNA by multiplex PCR. Extracted genomic DNA from each cell subset was spread evenly across all wells of several immunoSEQ 96-well plates, with each plate serving as a replicate. For sorted subsets, around 0.2 ug of genomic DNA, equivalent to roughly 30,000 T cell genomes, went into each replicate PCR. Purified libraries were quantified with a Qubit 3.0 fluorometer, sized on a Bioanalyzer 2100, and re-quantified with the KAPA Library Quantification kit. Every immunoSEQ 96-well plate was sequenced on a dedicated single-read 150-cycle Illumina NextSeq 550 flow cell. Regarding the original processing steps: The immunoSEQ output contained only junctional sequences without quality scores, so filtering could not match that applied to full-length reads. To assign V/J genes and CDR3, sequences were annotated using PyIR, a Python wrapper for IgBLAST v1.9, with IMGT germline references. Reads were filtered out if the reads had weak V/J assignments (E-value above 1e-6), no CDR3, stop codons, out-of-frame junctions, or ambiguous translated residues. V3J clonotypes were defined by identical inferred V gene, J gene, and CDR3 amino acid sequence. Percentage overlap between repertoires was calculated by dividing the number of shared unique clonotypes by the size of the smaller repertoire. Richness of each repertoire was evaluated using RTK rarefaction, the Chao1 estimator, and Recon v2.1 estimates of unobserved clonotypes. Generation probabilities for all TCRbeta clonotypes obtained by the gDNA method from four donors were computed using OLGA. What TCRdb holds here is the immuneACCESS table cut down to in-frame rearrangements. Part of the clones is not present; checked against another copy, under half of the missing clones reflect an unresolved V gene, and the others are unexplained. V, J and clone size derive from that table, while D and trimming were established from the DNA sequence. The sample table shows over a million clones, and roughly 96% are seen once. The top ten hold about 1.2% of the sample.

Broader findings and caveats from the paper: Pairwise subsampling indicated that sequencing depth was expected to affect the degree of clonotype sharing among donors. Sampling was limited to blood, and TCR repertoires in tissue likely differ from TCR repertoires in blood. Roughly 5% of naive CD4, around 3.5% of naive CD8, about 2.1% of memory CD4, and about 0.4% of memory CD8 clonotypes were shared across four donors. Because the study included a small number of donors, the genetic and exposure-history diversity represented was limited. Compared with non-shared clonotypes, clonotypes shared by all four sorted-subset donors had higher generation probabilities. Even with the large sequencing depth, rarefaction of the sorted-subset datasets indicated that sequencing was incomplete. Estimated clonotype richness was generally larger for naive than for memory subsets.

Specimen: naive CD4+ T cells sorted from blood. In light of the paper, this sample's cell subset or site label describes: CD45RA+ positively selected. The receptor comes from a man aged 25-40 years in good health. The receptor chain draws on TRBV15 and TRBJ2-1, with TRBD1 matching 7 junction bases. The CDR3 corresponds to CATQGTDTSYNEQFF. The sequenced DNA: TGTGCCACCCAAGGGACAGACACGTCCTACAATGAGCAGTTCTTC. The CDR3 plus the reference TRBV15 and TRBJ2-1 genes for the other parts give the full variable domain: DAMVIQNPRYQVTQFGKPVTLSCSQTLNHNVMYWYQQKSSQAPKLLFHYYDKDFNNEADTPDNFQSRRPNTSFCFLDIRSPGLGDTAMYLCATQGTDTSYNEQFFGPGTRLTVL.